These 24 T cell receptor beta chains share one sample of origin, sequenced in a study of OX40 agonist ivuxolimab in advanced cancers. Produced via immunoSEQ multiplex PCR; TCRdb's table is partial and in-frame only. This repertoire shows over 75,000 clones, roughly 86% found once; its top ten account for around 4%. The specimen was CD4+ or CD8+ T cells sorted from blood, collected in a trial of the OX40 agonist ivuxolimab. All receptors come from an adult with an advanced solid tumor such as melanoma, head and neck, liver or kidney cancer.

The genes are TRBV7-3 and TRBJ2-7; possible D gene TRBD2, 5 bases. This CDR3 contains 16 residues. Germline CDR1 reads SGHTA; CDR2 reads FQGTGA. The V and J ends lost 7 bases and 7 bases respectively, with 26 bases between them. CDR3 in DNA: TGTGCCAGCAACAAACTCGGTCGGGAAACTTCGGGGGAGCAGTACTTC. It codes for CASNKLGRETSGEQYF.

This chain connects TRBV10-3 to TRBJ2-1; 9 bases are shared with TRBD2. Germline V gives CDR1 ENHRY, CDR2 SYGVKD. This CDR3 contains 14 residues. V dropped 7 bases and J dropped 6; count of bases not matched to a gene: 7. The CDR3 DNA is TGTGCCATCAAACCAAGCGGGAGGCCCAATGAGCAGTTCTTC. Its translation is CAIKPSGRPNEQFF.

This clone was counted only a few times. The chain couples TRBV19 to TRBJ2-7; D perhaps matches TRBD1 (7 bases). CDR1 and CDR2 (germline): LNHDA, SQIVND (reference sequence). Between the trimmed V and J ends, which lost 10 bases and 2 bases, there was a span of 21 bases. CDR3 size: 15 residues. Here the CDR3 reads CATQPGGPSTYEQYF. The CDR3 DNA follows: TGTGCCACCCAACCAGGGGGGCCTTCTACCTACGAGCAGTACTTC.

The chain carries TRBV15 and TRBJ1-1; 11 bases fit TRBD1. The CDR3 contains 14 residues. Germline lookup yields CDR1 LNHNV and CDR2 YYDKDF (reference sequence). Losses at the gene ends were 7 bases for V and 5 bases for J; bases not matched to a gene: 6. This CDR3 is CATKEDRGRTEAFF. The DNA of the CDR3 is TGTGCCACCAAGGAGGACAGGGGGCGAACTGAAGCTTTCTTT.

The V and J genes are TRBV2 and TRBJ2-7; 7 bases are a match to TRBD1. The germline V gene has CDR1 SNHLY and CDR2 FYNNEI. V shed 4 bases and J 3 bases; nucleotides not matched to a gene: 6. CDR3 length: 14 amino acids. The CDR3 bases are TGTGCCAGCAGTGCCACACAGGGGATCTACGAGCAGTACTTC. It encodes CASSATQGIYEQYF.

The chain has TRBV27 and TRBJ2-1; TRBD2 aligns across 11 bases. Germline trimming cut 8 bases from V and 1 base from J; bases unmatched to any gene: 13. The V gene's germline CDR1 is MNHEY and CDR2 SMNVEV (reference sequence). There are 18 residues in the CDR3. DNA for the CDR3: TGTGCCAGCTTAATGGGATTCCCTAGCGGGAGGTCCTACAATGAGCAGTTCTTC. Translated, it gives CASLMGFPSGRSYNEQFF.

This chain links TRBV10-2 with TRBJ1-2; 10 bases line up with TRBD1. The germline V gene encodes CDR1 WSHSY and CDR2 SAAADI. This CDR3 region has 16 residues. Trimming cost V 6 bases and J 4 bases; bases outside gene matches: 11. The CDR3 DNA reads as TGCGCCAGCAGGGAGACAGGGGGCGGGGGGAGCTATGGCTACACCTTC. It encodes CASRETGGGGSYGYTF.

This chain connects TRBV29-1 to TRBJ1-5, with D perhaps matching TRBD1 (6 bases). Germline CDR1 SQVTM, CDR2 ANQGSEA. The CDR3 runs 15 residues. V was shortened by 4 bases and J by 2 bases, with 15 bases between the two germline ends. DNA of the CDR3: TGCAGCGTTGGGATGGGGGGCGAAGGCAATCAGCCCCAGCATTTT. Its translation is CSVGMGGEGNQPQHF.

This rearrangement joins TRBV28 to TRBJ2-1, with D uncertain. This CDR3 has 12 amino acids. V shed 2 bases and J shed 13 bases, with 12 bases lying between them. The germline CDR1 and CDR2 sequences are MDHEN and SYDVKM. The CDR3 protein is CASSLGSRNQFF. The CDR3 DNA sequence: TGTGCCAGCAGTTTAGGCTCCCGGAACCAGTTCTTC.

The V call is TRBV6-5, the J call TRBJ1-2, with a possible D match to TRBD1 (5 bases). Germline assignment: CDR1 MNHEY and CDR2 SVGAGI. The CDR3 length is 15 residues. V lost 5 bases and J 8 bases, leaving 21 bases between the germline ends. This CDR3 is CASSPTREGSSGYTF. The CDR3, as DNA: TGTGCCAGCAGTCCAACACGGGAGGGGAGTAGCGGCTACACCTTC.

This sequence joins TRBV27 and TRBJ2-3, with D perhaps matching TRBD2 (5 bases). Germline CDR1 and CDR2: MNHEY and SMNVEV (reference sequence). Between the trimmed V and J ends, which lost 5 bases and 3 bases, there was a span of 12 bases. This CDR3 has 14 residues. As DNA, the CDR3 is TGTGCCAGCAGTACCCTAGGGAGAACAGATACGCAGTATTTT. It specifies CASSTLGRTDTQYF.

The chain uses TRBV28 and TRBJ2-7, with D possibly matching TRBD2 (6 bases). The ends were cut back, 2 bases at V and 6 bases at J, with 14 bases in the middle. CDR1 and CDR2 (germline): MDHEN, SYDVKM. The CDR3 covers 14 residues. The CDR3 nucleotides read TGTGCCAGCAGTTTACGACGGCGGGAAGGCGAGCAGTACTTC. Residues: CASSLRRREGEQYF. The full variable domain, its missing parts supplied by reference TRBV28 and TRBJ2-7, is DVKVTQSSRYLVKRTGEKVFLECVQDMDHENMFWYRQDPGLGLRLIYFSYDVKMKEKGDIPEGYSVSREKKERFSLILESASTNQTSMYLCASSLRRREGEQYFGPGTRLTVT.

J is TRBJ1-1 and V is TRBV7-9, with D possibly TRBD1 on 6 matching bases. This CDR3 comprises 15 residues. Germline V CDR1 and CDR2: SEHNR, FQNEAQ (reference sequence). The ends were cut back, 5 bases at V and 4 bases at J, with 17 bases in the middle. The CDR3 coding sequence is TGTGCCAGCAGCAAATCACGGGAGGGGGGCACTGAAGCTTTCTTT. Its translation: CASSKSREGGTEAFF.

The chain couples TRBV7-9 to TRBJ1-1; 7 bases map to TRBD1. CDR1 and CDR2 (germline): SEHNR, FQNEAQ (reference sequence). This CDR3 is 15 amino acids long. Losses at the gene ends were 5 bases for V and 0 bases for J; bases not matched to a gene: 6. The CDR3 region has the DNA TGTGCCAGCAGCATCGGACAGGTGATGAACACTGAAGCTTTCTTT. This sequence encodes CASSIGQVMNTEAFF.

This chain connects TRBV12-1 to TRBJ2-1; the table names TRBD2, a call not compared with the DNA. TRBV12-1 is listed as a pseudogene. CDR3 size: 16 residues. The CDR3 here is CASSLMGLAAGNEQFF. In DNA form, the CDR3 reads TGTGCCAGCAGCTTAATGGGACTAGCTGCGGGTAATGAGCAGTTCTTC.

The chain recombines TRBV5-1 with TRBJ2-5, with 10 positions matching TRBD2. Germline CDR1 is SGHRS and CDR2 is YFSETQ. This CDR3 is built from 16 residues. Losses at the gene ends were 0 bases for V and 5 bases for J; bases not matched to a gene: 7. The CDR3, as DNA: TGCGCCAGCAGCTTGGTTGCTAGCGGGAGTCATGAGACCCAGTACTTC. Its protein product is CASSLVASGSHETQYF.

CDR3: CASSLYAATGPRGNQPQHF. As DNA, the CDR3 is TGTGCCAGCAGTTTATACGCGGCGACGGGACCTCGGGGGAATCAGCCCCAGCATTTT. The rearrangement links TRBV28 to TRBJ1-5; D possibly corresponds to TRBD1 (5 bases). V was cut by 1 base and J by 4 bases, with 23 bases left in between. The germline V gene encodes CDR1 MDHEN and CDR2 SYDVKM. This CDR3 has 19 amino acids.

The V call is TRBV11-2, the J call TRBJ1-1; the D is unclear. Per the germline V gene, CDR1 is SGHAT and CDR2 is FQNNGV. V was pared by 5 bases and J by 10 bases, with 11 bases between. The CDR3 covers 11 residues. The CDR3 reads CASSPEYGAFF. CDR3 in DNA: TGTGCCAGCAGCCCCGAATACGGAGCTTTCTTT.

This chain connects TRBV7-2 to TRBJ2-1; 8 nucleotides agree with TRBD2. Germline-derived CDR1 and CDR2 are SGHTA and FQGNSA. The CDR3 is 16 amino acids. The V segment lost 0 bases and the J segment 4 bases; nucleotides outside the gene matches: 5. The CDR3 DNA is TGTGCCAGCAGCTTAGCGGTCGGGAGGGGGTACAATGAGCAGTTCTTC. It yields the protein CASSLAVGRGYNEQFF.

This chain links TRBV11-3 with TRBJ2-7, with 8 positions matching TRBD2. CDR3 length equals 15 residues. Germline assignment: CDR1 SGHNT and CDR2 YENEEA. Losses at the gene ends were 6 bases for V and 5 bases for J; bases not matched to a gene: 12. The CDR3 region is CASSQTGTSRDEQYF. The CDR3 region has the DNA TGTGCCAGCAGTCAGACCGGGACTAGTCGTGACGAGCAGTACTTC.

The rearrangement joins TRBV29-1 to TRBJ1-1; 11 nucleotides agree with TRBD1. Germline V gene data show CDR1 as SQVTM and CDR2 as ANQGSEA. There are 12 residues in the CDR3. The V and J ends lost 7 bases and 3 bases, in that order; junction bases with no gene match: 1. The CDR3 DNA is TGCAGCGGGGGACAGGGGGACACTGAAGCTTTCTTT. Translating it yields CSGGQGDTEAFF.

V usage is TRBV29-1 and J usage is TRBJ1-2, with D perhaps matching TRBD1 (5 bases). The CDR3 consists of 12 residues. V was shortened by 2 bases and J by 7 bases, with 11 bases between the two germline ends. Germline V lookup: CDR1 SQVTM, CDR2 ANQGSEA. In DNA, the CDR3 is TGCAGCGTTGAACCTGGGGCAGGTGGCTACACCTTC. Amino acid sequence: CSVEPGAGGYTF.

The chain carries TRBV7-9 and TRBJ2-3, with 9 bases that match TRBD2. V gave up 3 bases and J gave up 1 base; unmatched junction bases: 8. Per germline, CDR1 SEHNR and CDR2 FQNEAQ (reference sequence). The CDR3 runs to 17 residues. The CDR3 loop is CASSFLPSGIRTDTQYF. In DNA form, the CDR3 reads TGTGCCAGCAGCTTCTTACCTAGCGGGATCCGCACAGATACGCAGTATTTT.

V and J are TRBV27 and TRBJ2-4; D call uncertain. Germline V gene sequence: CDR1 MNHEY, CDR2 SMNVEV (reference sequence). The CDR3 length is 17 residues. Trimming pared 4 bases from V and 3 bases from J, leaving 19 bases between. The CDR3 nucleotides are TGTGCCAGCAGTTCCCTTTCAGGACGGTTGCTCAAAAACATTCAGTACTTC. As protein: CASSSLSGRLLKNIQYF.